This T cell receptor (beta chain) was captured by sequencing in a study of CXCR3-negative and CXCR3-positive naive CD8 T cells. Per germline, CDR1 MDHEN and CDR2 SYDVKM. This CDR3 is 14 amino acids long. Note on this clonotype: The antigen is not known.

Broader study findings: Surface CD5 was comparable between naive subsets; TCR strength was inferred from TRB CDR3 properties. Naive CXCR3-positive and CXCR3-negative cells shared similar TRBV-TRBJ usage, unlike memory cells. CXCR3-positive naive cells had TRB CDR3s that were more hydrophobic than CXCR3-negative naive cells had.

The libraries of TRB cDNA were constructed through 5' RACE using UMI labels. TCRdb reprocessed the 5' RACE reads and keeps a single row for each CDR3 protein, giving no DNA. The sample table sets out roughly 59,000 distinct CDR3 sequences. Sample: naive CXCR3+ CD8+ T cells from blood. The subset denotes: CD45RO-CCR7+CD27+CD95- naive CD8+ T cells expressing CXCR3 (TNR3+). This TCR derives from a human donor in good health. Some clones in this sample may be carry-over from other donors' samples. The chain links TRBV28 to TRBJ2-7; checking the TCRdb D call of TRBD1 is not possible without DNA. The CDR3 region is CASSAAGRPYEQYF.